This is a list of T cell receptor beta chains from one sample in a study of shared clonotypes between healthy human individuals. Assay: immunoSEQ multiplex PCR; the TCRdb copy retains only in-frame clones and omits some. The table records around 2,100,000 clones, about 95% of them present only once. The sample consisted of naive CD8+ T cells sorted from blood. These receptors came from a man between 18 and 35 years old in good health. The CDR3 runs from the conserved cysteine through the conserved F or W. Fields, in order: J gene, D gene, V gene, clone size, CDR3 protein, CDR3 DNA. A D gene is named only where the DNA matches it firmly. Expanded clones get a size class; other rows say once, few or many, or leave the size out.

TRBJ2-7,NA,TRBV7-9,once,CASSSPTYEQYF,TGTGCCAGCAGCTCTCCCACCTACGAGCAGTACTTC
TRBJ2-1,NA,TRBV5-1,NA,CASSWGQGFAYNEQFF,TGCGCCAGCAGCTGGGGGCAGGGCTTTGCCTACAATGAGCAGTTCTTC
TRBJ1-6,NA,TRBV5-1,NA,CASSRGPSSYNSPLHF,TGCGCCAGCAGCCGAGGACCGAGCTCCTATAATTCACCCCTCCACTTT
TRBJ1-2,NA,TRBV20-1,NA,CSATEDLGYTF,TGCAGTGCTACCGAGGATCTTGGCTACACCTTC
TRBJ2-5,TRBD2,TRBV4-3,NA,CASSLSGTSGRGETQYF,TGCGCCAGCAGCCTTTCCGGGACTAGCGGGAGAGGAGAGACCCAGTACTTC
TRBJ1-5,TRBD1,TRBV27,once,CASSLTGGGQPQHF,TGTGCCAGCAGCCTGACAGGGGGCGGCCAGCCCCAGCATTTT
TRBJ2-7,NA,TRBV30,NA,CAWSINGQYEQYF,TGTGCCTGGAGTATAAACGGACAGTACGAGCAGTACTTC
TRBJ1-5,NA,TRBV4-3,NA,CASSQDRDPNQPQHF,TGCGCCAGCAGCCAAGATCGGGATCCCAATCAGCCCCAGCATTTT
TRBJ1-4,TRBD1,TRBV19,NA,CASRGQAGFEKLFF,TGTGCCAGTAGGGGACAGGCCGGGTTCGAAAAACTGTTTTTT
TRBJ1-2,NA,TRBV9,few,CASSVGGGDYGYTF,TGTGCCAGCAGCGTAGGCGGGGGAGACTATGGCTACACCTTC
TRBJ1-1,NA,TRBV5-1,NA,CASSFGPEAFF,TGCGCCAGCAGCTTTGGACCTGAAGCTTTCTTT
TRBJ2-1,TRBD1,TRBV27,NA,CASSQYTGGLSYNEQFF,TGTGCCAGCAGTCAATATACAGGGGGCTTATCCTACAATGAGCAGTTCTTC
TRBJ2-3,TRBD2,TRBV7-2,NA,CASSLGAGVADTQYF,TGTGCCAGCAGCTTAGGGGCGGGAGTGGCAGATACGCAGTATTTT
TRBJ1-4,NA,TRBV7-3,once,CASSLTGGTNEKLFF,TGTGCCAGCAGCTTAACCGGAGGAACTAATGAAAAACTGTTTTTT
TRBJ2-3,NA,TRBV4-3,NA,CASSQLTSSTDTQYF,TGCGCCAGCAGCCAACTCACAAGTAGCACAGATACGCAGTATTTT
TRBJ2-5,NA,TRBV4-1,NA,CASSPREGKETQYF,TGCGCCAGCAGCCCCCGGGAAGGGAAAGAGACCCAGTACTTC
TRBJ2-7,TRBD1,TRBV6-6,once,CASSSDRGLYEQYF,TGTGCCAGCAGCTCGGACAGGGGCTTATACGAGCAGTACTTC
TRBJ1-1,NA,TRBV4-1,NA,CASSPYTVGEAEAFF,TGCGCCAGCAGCCCGTACACCGTTGGGGAGGCTGAAGCTTTCTTT
TRBJ2-1,TRBD2,TRBV2,NA,CASSENLAGGYNEQFF,TGTGCCAGCAGTGAGAACCTAGCGGGAGGATACAATGAGCAGTTCTTC
TRBJ1-6,NA,TRBV6-5,once,CASSRIASNSPLHF,TGTGCCAGCAGCCGGATCGCCTCCAATTCACCCCTCCACTTT
TRBJ2-3,NA,TRBV15,once,CATSRALRDTQYF,TGTGCCACCAGCAGAGCATTAAGAGATACGCAGTATTTT
TRBJ2-1,NA,TRBV13,NA,CASSTWGTPSYNEQFF,TGTGCCAGCAGCACTTGGGGGACACCCTCCTACAATGAGCAGTTCTTC
TRBJ2-7,NA,TRBV4-3,NA,CASSQDAPYEQYF,TGCGCCAGCAGCCAAGATGCCCCCTACGAGCAGTACTTC
TRBJ1-3,TRBD1,TRBV9,few,CASSVGDRVGNTIYF,TGTGCCAGCAGCGTAGGGGACAGGGTTGGAAACACCATATATTTT
TRBJ2-5,TRBD2,TRBV28,NA,CASSLAAGEETQYF,TGTGCCAGCAGCCTCGCGGCGGGGGAAGAGACCCAGTACTTC
TRBJ1-6,NA,TRBV5-4,NA,CASSLTGDNSPLHF,TGTGCCAGCAGCCTGACAGGAGATAATTCACCCCTCCACTTT
TRBJ2-3,TRBD2,TRBV5-1,NA,CASSLTGTSGGTDTQYF,TGCGCCAGCAGCCTAACAGGGACTAGCGGGGGCACAGATACGCAGTATTTT
TRBJ1-1,NA,TRBV2,NA,CASSEGGEAFF,TGTGCCAGCAGTGAGGGGGGTGAAGCTTTCTTT
TRBJ1-2,NA,TRBV5-1,NA,CASSLDRTNYGYTF,TGCGCCAGCAGCTTGGACAGGACTAACTATGGCTACACCTTC
TRBJ1-1,NA,TRBV27,once,CASSSPGHSYEAFF,TGTGCCAGCAGTTCTCCGGGACACTCCTATGAAGCTTTCTTT
TRBJ2-7,TRBD2,TRBV5-1,NA,CASFGQGPSGGDEQYF,TGCGCCAGCTTCGGACAGGGCCCTAGCGGGGGGGACGAGCAGTACTTC